Each of the 30 T cell receptor beta chains below was sequenced from the same sample in a study of cytomegalovirus exposure and HLA in healthy donors. The data were produced by immunoSEQ multiplex PCR, yet TCRdb's version contains in-frame clones alone and is incomplete. The sample consists of roughly 230,000 clones, 90% of them appearing once. The sample was PBMCs. The receptor set was obtained from a woman in her twenties or thirties in good health and CMV-seronegative.

The chain joins TRBV28 to TRBJ2-5; the match to TRBD2 covers 8 bases. The length of the CDR3 is 12 residues. The V gene's germline CDR1 is MDHEN and CDR2 SYDVKM. With V trimmed by 10 bases and J by 4 bases, 5 bases remained unmatched. This CDR3 reads CATSGSGETQYF. The CDR3 DNA reads as TGTGCCACCAGCGGGAGTGGAGAGACCCAGTACTTC.

The DNA for the CDR3 is TGTGCCAGCAGCTACGGACAGGGGATCGAGCAGTACTTC. Its protein product is CASSYGQGIEQYF. This rearrangement joins TRBV5-6 to TRBJ2-7, with TRBD1 identical over 9 bases. The junction had 4 bases not matched to a gene; V was cut back by 3 bases and J by 6 bases. Germline V gene sequence: CDR1 SGHDT, CDR2 YYEEEE. The CDR3 runs 13 residues.

This chain uses TRBV7-9 with TRBJ1-5; TRBD1 might be the D (6 bases). Trimming left V 1 base short and J 3 bases short, with 16 bases between. Germline assignment: CDR1 SEHNR and CDR2 FQNEAQ (reference sequence). The CDR3 sequence is 17 residues long. DNA of the CDR3: TGTGCCAGCAGCTTAGGAGGCCGGGGGCATGACAATCAGCCCCAGCATTTT. The encoded protein is CASSLGGRGHDNQPQHF.

The chain uses TRBV6-5 and TRBJ1-5; D might be TRBD1 (6 bases). The CDR3 totals 13 residues. Deletions cut 5 bases from V and 2 bases from J, with 7 bases between. Germline V lookup: CDR1 MNHEY, CDR2 SVGAGI. CDR3 sequence: CASSPGGNQPQHF. CDR3 in DNA: TGTGCCAGCAGTCCAGGGGGCAATCAGCCCCAGCATTTT.

The chain recombines TRBV5-4 with TRBJ1-5; no clear D gene. The germline V gene has CDR1 SGHNT and CDR2 YYREEE (reference sequence). This CDR3 is 16 amino acids long. Trimming took 1 base from V and 3 from J, leaving 14 bases between them. The CDR3 reads CASSLSTRALNQPQHF. In DNA form, the CDR3 reads TGTGCCAGCAGCTTGTCAACTAGGGCCCTCAATCAGCCCCAGCATTTT.

This clone appeared once. The chain is built from TRBV29-1 and TRBJ2-7, with D perhaps TRBD1 (6 bases). V gave up 4 bases and J gave up 4 bases, with 14 bases separating them. There are 13 residues in the CDR3. In germline, CDR1 is SQVTM, CDR2 ANQGSEA. The CDR3 is CSVARGQLYEQYF. CDR3 nucleotide sequence: TGCAGCGTTGCCCGAGGACAGTTATACGAGCAGTACTTC.

V gene TRBV6-5 combines with J gene TRBJ1-5; weak D call: TRBD1 (5 bases). This CDR3 comprises 13 residues. V was shortened by 8 bases and J by 3 bases, with 11 bases between the two germline ends. The germline gives CDR1 MNHEY, CDR2 SVGAGI. The CDR3 DNA reads TGTGCCAGCCGGAGAGGGGCCAATCAGCCCCAGCATTTT. Encoded protein: CASRRGANQPQHF.

The CDR3 here is CASSADRANTEAFF. In DNA, the CDR3 is TGTGCCAGCAGCGCGGACAGGGCGAACACTGAAGCTTTCTTT. The chain has TRBV13 and TRBJ1-1; TRBD1 agrees at 8 bases. The CDR3 has 14 residues. Per the germline V gene, CDR1 is PRHDT and CDR2 is FYEKMQ (reference sequence). V lost 5 bases and J lost 1; bases outside the gene matches: 3.

The chain carries TRBV10-3 and TRBJ2-3; 10 bases match TRBD1. The CDR3 totals 19 residues. Germline CDR1 is ENHRY and CDR2 is SYGVKD. Trimming took 6 bases from V and 2 from J; bases not matched to a gene: 17. The CDR3 sequence: CAIRPEIRQGARDTDTQYF. The CDR3 nucleotides are TGTGCCATCAGGCCCGAAATACGACAGGGGGCGCGAGACACAGATACGCAGTATTTT.

The chain carries TRBV30 and TRBJ2-1, with no clear D. V gave up 2 bases and J gave up 1 base, with 9 bases separating them. The CDR3 totals 14 residues. Germline V CDR1 and CDR2: GTSNPN, SVGIG (reference sequence). The DNA of the CDR3 is TGTGCCTGGAGTCTTAGTTGGTCCTACAATGAGCAGTTCTTC. As protein: CAWSLSWSYNEQFF.

The CDR3 DNA is TGTGCCAGCAGCCCGGGACAGGGGGCGGATGAGCAGTTCTTC. This encodes CASSPGQGADEQFF. This chain links TRBV7-9 with TRBJ2-1; 12 bases match TRBD1. Germline assignment: CDR1 SEHNR and CDR2 FQNEAQ (reference sequence). The CDR3 length is 14 residues. V was pared by 5 bases and J by 8 bases, with 4 bases of the junction left unmatched. Filled out from reference TRBV7-9 and TRBJ2-1, the complete variable domain reads DTGVSQNPRHKITKRGQNVTFRCDPISEHNRLYWYRQTLGQGPEFLTYFQNEAQLEKSRLLSDRFSAERPKGSFSTLEIQRTEQGDSAMYLCASSPGQGADEQFFGPGTRLTVL.

The rearrangement uses TRBV11-2 and TRBJ1-3; D remains ambiguous. Germline CDR1 reads SGHAT; CDR2 reads FQNNGV. Trimming took off 1 base at V and 0 bases at J, with 7 bases between the two ends. The CDR3 totals 15 residues. The CDR3: CASSLGPVSGNTIYF. The CDR3 DNA reads TGTGCCAGCAGCTTAGGGCCAGTCTCTGGAAACACCATATATTTT.

The rearrangement joins TRBV9 to TRBJ1-5, with 8 nucleotides matching TRBD1. This CDR3 contains 14 residues. Unmatched junction bases numbered 2, after V lost 3 bases and J lost 3 bases. Germline values: CDR1 SGDLS, CDR2 YYNGEE. The CDR3 coding sequence is TGTGCCAGCAGCGCGACAGGGGTCAATCAGCCCCAGCATTTT. This encodes CASSATGVNQPQHF.

The V and J genes are TRBV6-1 and TRBJ2-7, with TRBD1 matching over 9 bases. CDR1 and CDR2 from the germline V gene are MNHNS and SASEGT. The CDR3 sequence is 17 residues long. Germline trimming cut 0 bases from V and 5 bases from J; bases unmatched to any gene: 11. The CDR3 DNA reads TGTGCCAGCAGTGAAGCGAGGGTGGGACAGGGAGCCAACGAGCAGTACTTC. It yields the protein CASSEARVGQGANEQYF.

The chain has TRBV6-1 and TRBJ1-3, with a weak D call TRBD1 (6 bases). The CDR3 extends over 14 amino acids. The germline V gene encodes CDR1 MNHNS and CDR2 SASEGT. Trimming pared 4 bases from V and 4 bases from J, leaving 11 bases between. The CDR3 sequence: CASSGLDSGNTIYF. The CDR3 region has the DNA TGTGCCAGCAGTGGATTGGACAGCGGAAACACCATATATTTT.

The chain has TRBV4-2 and TRBJ2-7; 9 positions agree with TRBD1. Per germline, CDR1 LGHNA and CDR2 YNFKEQ. The trim removed 0 bases at V and 6 bases at J, leaving 9 bases unmatched. This CDR3 spans 16 amino acids. In DNA, the CDR3 is TGTGCCAGCAGCCAAGAAAGCGGGACAGGGATGGTCGAGCAGTACTTC. This codes for CASSQESGTGMVEQYF.

This chain connects TRBV7-9 to TRBJ2-1; D may be TRBD2 (6 bases). The CDR3 runs 13 residues. V was trimmed by 7 bases and J by 8 bases, leaving 15 bases between them. CDR1 and CDR2 from the germline V gene are SEHNR and FQNEAQ (reference sequence). CDR3: CASTGDSLHEQFF. Here the CDR3 DNA reads TGTGCCAGCACCGGGGACTCCCTTCATGAGCAGTTCTTC.

V usage is TRBV27 and J usage is TRBJ2-5; D is unresolved. Trimming cost V 2 bases and J 4 bases, with 11 bases left between them. Germline CDR1 reads MNHEY; CDR2 reads SMNVEV (reference sequence). There are 14 residues in the CDR3. Here the CDR3 DNA reads TGTGCCAGCAGTTTAAGAGGTATAGGAGAGACCCAGTACTTC. It specifies CASSLRGIGETQYF.

This clone was detected once. The chain joins TRBV6-5 to TRBJ2-3, with D maybe TRBD1 (6 bases). CDR1 and CDR2 (germline): MNHEY, SVGAGI. This CDR3 is built from 14 residues. Deletions cut 6 bases from V and 4 bases from J, with 14 bases between. The CDR3 reads CASSWGLGADTQYF. The DNA for the CDR3 is TGTGCCAGCAGCTGGGGGCTAGGAGCAGATACGCAGTATTTT.

CDR3 residues: CAWSVVGGDEKLFF. DNA of the CDR3: TGTGCCTGGAGTGTCGTAGGGGGAGATGAAAAACTGTTTTTT. The V and J genes are TRBV30 and TRBJ1-4; D is possibly TRBD1 (6 bases). The length of the CDR3 is 14 residues. Germline assignment: CDR1 GTSNPN and CDR2 SVGIG (reference sequence). V dropped 0 bases and J dropped 6 bases, with 11 bases sitting between them.

The chain couples TRBV19 to TRBJ2-3, with 10 positions matching TRBD2. V lost 9 bases, J lost 4 bases, and 4 bases stayed unmatched. Per germline, CDR1 LNHDA and CDR2 SQIVND (reference sequence). This CDR3 region has 13 residues. Here the CDR3 reads CASRTSGADTQYF. DNA for the CDR3: TGTGCCAGCAGGACTAGCGGAGCAGATACGCAGTATTTT. Full variable domain (rest looked up from reference TRBV19 and TRBJ2-3): DGGITQSPKYLFRKEGQNVTLSCEQNLNHDAMYWYRQDPGQGLRLIYYSQIVNDFQKGDIAEGYSVSREKKESFPLTVTSAQKNPTAFYLCASRTSGADTQYFGPGTRLTVL.

The chain is built from TRBV10-3 and TRBJ1-2, with 10 bases fitting TRBD1. Trimming removed 7 bases from V and 8 bases from J; junction bases left unmatched: 16. This CDR3 comprises 16 residues. Germline V CDR1 and CDR2: ENHRY, SYGVKD. The CDR3 is CAITLGTGVKGNGYTF. The DNA for the CDR3 is TGTGCCATCACCCTCGGGACAGGGGTTAAGGGGAACGGCTACACCTTC.

This chain uses TRBV27 with TRBJ2-1; TRBD2 agrees at 9 bases. V lost 8 bases and J lost 5; bases outside the gene matches: 4. There are 13 residues in the CDR3. Germline assignment: CDR1 MNHEY and CDR2 SMNVEV (reference sequence). The CDR3 loop reads CASAASGNNEQFF. CDR3 bases: TGTGCCAGCGCGGCTAGCGGGAACAATGAGCAGTTCTTC.

V and J are TRBV10-2 and TRBJ2-2, with D unclear. The germline V and J ends were trimmed by 2 bases and 7 bases, with 8 bases remaining between them. The CDR3 extends over 13 amino acids. Germline CDR1 reads WSHSY; CDR2 reads SAAADI. CDR3 sequence reads: CASSEPPDGELFF. CDR3 bases: TGCGCCAGCAGTGAGCCCCCGGACGGGGAGCTGTTTTTT.

The chain uses TRBV6-6 and TRBJ2-7; the D is unclear. Looked up from germline, CDR1 is MNHNY and CDR2 is SVGAGI (reference sequence). V was cut by 0 bases and J by 5 bases, with 17 bases left in between. The CDR3 has 16 amino acids. CDR3 coding DNA: TGTGCCAGCAGTTACTCGATTGGCCGACGGGTCCACGAGCAGTACTTC. Protein: CASSYSIGRRVHEQYF.

The chain combines TRBV18 with TRBJ2-7; perhaps TRBD1 as D (9 bases). The germline gives CDR1 KGHSH, CDR2 LQKENI. Trimming shortened V by 3 bases and J by 0 bases, and 24 bases separated the two germline ends. CDR3 length equals 19 residues. The CDR3 DNA follows: TGTGCCAGCTCACCTTTACAGGGGGCCCAGGCGGGAGGCTCCTACGAGCAGTACTTC. Translated, it gives CASSPLQGAQAGGSYEQYF.

This sequence joins TRBV5-1 and TRBJ2-1; no definite D call. The V gene lost 4 bases and the J gene lost 2 bases, with 13 bases spanning the gap. The CDR3 runs to 15 residues. Germline CDR1 and CDR2: SGHRS and YFSETQ. This CDR3 is CASSPAEPAYNEQFF. Written as DNA, the CDR3 is TGCGCCAGCAGCCCTGCGGAGCCCGCCTACAATGAGCAGTTCTTC.

This chain links TRBV6-5 with TRBJ2-5; 9 bases align to TRBD1. The CDR3 length is 13 residues. J lost 6 bases, V lost 5 bases, and 4 bases had no gene match. Germline V lookup: CDR1 MNHEY, CDR2 SVGAGI. The CDR3 protein is CASSRGTGKTQYF. The CDR3 DNA reads TGTGCCAGCAGTCGCGGGACAGGGAAGACCCAGTACTTC.

V usage is TRBV28 and J usage is TRBJ2-7, with 7 bases lining up with TRBD1. Germline trimming cut 6 bases from V and 5 bases from J; bases unmatched to any gene: 13. Germline V CDR1 and CDR2: MDHEN, SYDVKM. This CDR3 region has 15 residues. CDR3 in amino acids: CASSSQETGFDEQYF. CDR3 bases: TGTGCCAGCAGCTCTCAAGAGACAGGGTTCGACGAGCAGTACTTC.

V is TRBV6-6 and J is TRBJ2-5; perhaps TRBD2 as D (5 bases). V was clipped by 6 bases and J by 5 bases, with 13 bases between them. The CDR3 contains 13 residues. Germline V gene data show CDR1 as MNHNY and CDR2 as SVGAGI (reference sequence). The CDR3 loop is CASRRAQVETQYF. Here the CDR3 DNA reads TGTGCCAGCAGGAGGGCTCAAGTGGAGACCCAGTACTTC.